A single sample is the source of the 15 T cell receptor beta chains below, sequenced in a study of cytomegalovirus exposure and HLA in healthy donors. PCR involved 60 Vbeta and 13 Jbeta primers. Using immunoSEQ multiplex PCR, the repertoire was profiled, and TCRdb retains in-frame clones only, with some absent. Here the sample spans 95,000 to 110,000 clones, roughly 87% being singletons. The sequenced material came from PBMCs. These receptors originate from a man younger than 45 in good health and CMV-seropositive.

The chain carries TRBV2 and TRBJ2-3; 8 nucleotides align to TRBD1. This CDR3 is 14 amino acids long. Trimming at V came to 10 bases and at J to 5 bases, leaving 11 bases not matched to a gene. Germline V gene sequence: CDR1 SNHLY, CDR2 FYNNEI. The CDR3 DNA is TGTGCCACTGGCGGACAGGGTCTGCAAGATACGCAGTATTTT. Amino acid sequence: CATGGQGLQDTQYF.

This chain joins TRBV5-1 and TRBJ1-1, with D perhaps matching TRBD1 (6 bases). The CDR3 has 15 residues. V was pared by 0 bases and J by 7 bases, with 16 bases between. Per the germline V gene, CDR1 is SGHRS and CDR2 is YFSETQ. This CDR3 reads CASSLVAGVIGEAFF. The DNA of the CDR3 is TGCGCCAGCAGCTTGGTGGCAGGGGTGATAGGTGAAGCTTTCTTT.

In this sample, this clone turned up a few times. This sequence joins TRBV30 and TRBJ1-1; D remains unclear. CDR3 length equals 14 residues. Germline CDR1 and CDR2: GTSNPN and SVGIG (reference sequence). V lost 4 bases and J 0 bases, leaving 12 bases between the germline ends. The CDR3 sequence is CAWNPSDLNTEAFF. CDR3 nucleotide sequence: TGTGCCTGGAACCCCAGCGACCTGAACACTGAAGCTTTCTTT.

V gene TRBV7-9 combines with J gene TRBJ2-1; tentative D call: TRBD2 (7 bases). The CDR3 covers 16 residues. Germline V CDR1 and CDR2: SEHNR, FQNEAQ (reference sequence). Trimming left V 5 bases short and J 6 bases short, with 20 bases between. In DNA, the CDR3 is TGTGCCAGCAGCCCGGGGGCCGCGGGGGCTTTCAATGAGCAGTTCTTC. Its protein is CASSPGAAGAFNEQFF.

The gene calls are TRBV7-9 and TRBJ1-1; D might be TRBD1 (5 bases). The ends were cut back, 5 bases at V and 10 bases at J, with 17 bases in the middle. The CDR3 extends over 13 amino acids. Germline V gene data show CDR1 as SEHNR and CDR2 as FQNEAQ (reference sequence). CDR3 coding DNA: TGTGCCAGCAGCCGGAATTGGGAGGGGAGAGCTTTCTTT. Translation gives CASSRNWEGRAFF.

This chain links TRBV11-3 with TRBJ1-5; TRBD1 might be the D (5 bases). CDR3 length: 13 residues. Trimming removed 2 bases at V and 5 bases at J, with 7 bases between. Germline V lookup: CDR1 SGHNT, CDR2 YENEEA. The CDR3 DNA sequence: TGTGCCAGCAGCTTATACAGGCATCAGCCCCAGCATTTT. Translation gives CASSLYRHQPQHF.

The chain employs TRBV4-1 and TRBJ2-1; 11 bases fit TRBD2. The germline V gene has CDR1 MGHRA and CDR2 YSYEKL. CDR3 size: 15 residues. V dropped 4 bases and J dropped 10; count of bases not matched to a gene: 9. CDR3 in amino acids: CASSPGGSGGGEQFF. The CDR3 DNA reads as TGCGCCAGCAGCCCCGGGGGTAGCGGGGGGGGAGAGCAGTTCTTC.

This sequence joins TRBV2 and TRBJ2-3; TRBD2 is a possible D gene (6 bases). The CDR3 is made up of 15 amino acids. Germline CDR1 is SNHLY and CDR2 is FYNNEI. V was clipped by 2 bases and J by 7 bases, with 16 bases between them. CDR3 loop: CASSETGVVQYTQYF. DNA of the CDR3: TGTGCCAGCAGTGAAACGGGGGTCGTCCAATATACGCAGTATTTT.

The rearrangement uses TRBV7-3 and TRBJ1-2, with D perhaps TRBD1 (5 bases). The CDR3 extends over 13 amino acids. Germline CDR1 is SGHTA and CDR2 is FQGTGA. Trimming shortened V by 2 bases and J by 4 bases, and 8 bases separated the two germline ends. The CDR3 here is CASSLGGTYGYTF. As DNA, the CDR3 is TGTGCCAGCAGCTTAGGCGGGACCTATGGCTACACCTTC.

The J gene is TRBJ2-7, the V gene TRBV5-8, with a tentative D call TRBD2 (6 bases). V lost 4 bases and J lost 1, with 12 bases in between. Germline CDR1 is SGHTS and CDR2 is YDEGEE. This CDR3 is built from 14 residues. The CDR3 DNA follows: TGTGCCAGCAGCACGCGGGACGGATCCTACGAGCAGTACTTC. Translated, it gives CASSTRDGSYEQYF.

The chain employs TRBV5-4 and TRBJ1-2; 8 nucleotides line up with TRBD1. The trim removed 1 base at V and 6 bases at J, leaving 11 bases unmatched. The germline CDR1 and CDR2 sequences are SGHNT and YYREEE (reference sequence). This CDR3 has 16 amino acids. The CDR3 loop reads CASSLWGAQGADGYTF. In DNA, the CDR3 is TGTGCCAGCAGCTTGTGGGGGGCCCAGGGGGCTGATGGCTACACCTTC.

This rearrangement joins TRBV2 to TRBJ1-1; a weak D match, TRBD1 (6 bases). This CDR3 comprises 15 residues. Germline loops: CDR1 SNHLY, CDR2 FYNNEI. Trimming pared 2 bases from V and 0 bases from J, leaving 10 bases between. For the CDR3, the DNA is TGTGCCAGCAGTGAACGACAGGCGTTGAACACTGAAGCTTTCTTT. Translated, it gives CASSERQALNTEAFF. Together with reference TRBV2 and TRBJ1-1, the CDR3 gives the full variable domain: EPEVTQTPSHQVTQMGQEVILRCVPISNHLYFYWYRQILGQKVEFLVSFYNNEISEKSEIFDDQFSVERPDGSNFTLKIRSTKLEDSAMYFCASSERQALNTEAFFGQGTRLTVV.

This chain joins TRBV15 and TRBJ2-7; D not certain. Germline lookup yields CDR1 LNHNV and CDR2 YYDKDF (reference sequence). The CDR3 contains 13 residues. Trimming took off 1 base at V and 2 bases at J, with 6 bases between the two ends. The CDR3 here is CATSRGATYEQYF. In DNA form, the CDR3 reads TGTGCCACCAGCAGAGGGGCCACCTACGAGCAGTACTTC.

The V gene is TRBV6-5, the J gene TRBJ1-2, with D tentatively TRBD1 (5 bases). This CDR3 has 15 residues. CDR1 and CDR2 from the germline V gene are MNHEY and SVGAGI. The ends were cut back, 7 bases at V and 7 bases at J, with 22 bases in the middle. The CDR3 protein is CASNYQTGGVGGYTF. CDR3 nucleotide sequence: TGTGCCAGCAACTACCAAACCGGGGGTGTGGGTGGCTACACCTTC.

The chain is built from TRBV30 and TRBJ2-1, with a weak D call TRBD2 (6 bases). The V gene's germline CDR1 is GTSNPN and CDR2 SVGIG (reference sequence). The V end lost 0 bases, the J end lost 3 bases, and 9 bases lay between the germline ends. This CDR3 is built from 14 residues. CDR3 residues: CAWSVQEGYNEQFF. In nucleotides, the CDR3 is TGTGCCTGGAGTGTACAGGAGGGCTACAATGAGCAGTTCTTC.